Sequencing of this T cell receptor (beta chain) was carried out in a study of blood T cell repertoires in COVID-19. On the study more broadly: COVID-19 samples from acute and convalescent phases originated in the United States, Italy and Spain.

CDR1 is SGDLS, CDR2 YYNGEE, per germline. V lost 4 bases to trimming and J lost 0 bases, with 10 bases between them. The CDR3 spans 15 residues. Original processing methods: Reference gene primers were amplified, and this amplification served to estimate nucleated cell counts. The table came from immunoSEQ multiplex PCR; TCRdb's copy has only in-frame clones and leaves some out. The D gene and trimming were derived from the DNA, and the V and J assignments and clone size from that table. The sample has 190,000 or so clones, around 84% seen once. The specimen was peripheral blood. This TCR was recovered from a man aged 35 to 55 with active or convalescent COVID-19. This chain joins TRBV9 and TRBJ1-4, with D hard to call. CDR3 sequence reads: CASSLRGSTNEKLFF. The CDR3, as DNA: TGTGCCAGCAGCCTTCGGGGATCAACTAATGAAAAACTGTTTTTT.